This entry lists 26 T cell receptor beta chains sequenced from one sample in a study of immune cell composition in non-small cell lung cancer. Sequencing was performed with immunoSEQ multiplex PCR; in TCRdb, only in-frame clones are kept and a portion is missing. The sample consists of 5,000 or so clones, approximately 80% of them appearing once. What was sequenced was lung tumor tissue. Every receptor here comes from a human donor with non-small cell lung cancer.

V is TRBV4-3 and J is TRBJ1-2, with TRBD1 as a possible D gene (5 bases). The CDR3 contains 13 residues. The V end was cut by 0 bases, the J end by 9 bases, with 11 bases between. Germline V CDR1 and CDR2: LGHNA, YSLEER. CDR3 protein: CASSQDLAGRYTF. CDR3 coding DNA: TGCGCCAGCAGCCAAGACTTGGCAGGGCGCTACACCTTC.

A note on this clone: A junction boundary mismatches the germline segment, possibly from a read error. The chain recombines TRBV5-4 with TRBJ1-2; 7 nucleotides match TRBD1. The CDR3 is 13 residues long. Germline V gene sequence: CDR1 SGHNT, CDR2 YYREEE (reference sequence). The CDR3 nucleotides read TGCGCCAGCAGCCAAGACGGGACAGCTGGCTACACCTTC. Translating it yields CASSQDGTAGYTF.

The genes are TRBV18 and TRBJ2-7; D might be TRBD2 (6 bases). V was clipped by 2 bases and J by 0 bases, with 8 bases between them. The CDR3 is 14 residues long. Germline CDR1 is KGHSH and CDR2 is LQKENI. The CDR3 nucleotides read TGTGCCAGCTCACCAGGGGGGTACTCCTACGAGCAGTACTTC. Protein: CASSPGGYSYEQYF.

The chain recombines TRBV10-2 with TRBJ1-1; no clear D gene. V was cut by 8 bases and J by 0 bases, with 4 bases left in between. This CDR3 contains 11 residues. The germline V gene encodes CDR1 WSHSY and CDR2 SAAADI. Written as DNA, the CDR3 is TGCGCCAGCCAGATGAACACTGAAGCTTTCTTT. Translating it yields CASQMNTEAFF.

The chain carries TRBV6-1 and TRBJ2-5; D might be TRBD2 (5 bases). CDR1 and CDR2 from the germline V gene are MNHNS and SASEGT. CDR3 size: 12 residues. V was shortened by 8 bases and J by 4 bases, with 11 bases between the two germline ends. The DNA for the CDR3 is TGTGCCAGCTTGGACTCTTCAGAGACCCAGTACTTC. The encoded protein is CASLDSSETQYF.

The chain is built from TRBV7-8 and TRBJ1-2; TRBD1 agrees at 8 bases. The length of the CDR3 is 13 residues. The germline gives CDR1 SGHVS, CDR2 FQNEAQ. Trimming removed 5 bases from V and 8 bases from J; junction bases left unmatched: 7. The CDR3 here is CASSLGQGYGYTF. In nucleotides, the CDR3 is TGTGCCAGCAGCCTCGGACAGGGTTACGGCTACACCTTC.

This rearrangement joins TRBV15 to TRBJ2-3, with D hard to call. V was pared by 3 bases and J by 6 bases, with 7 bases between. Looked up from germline, CDR1 is LNHNV and CDR2 is YYDKDF (reference sequence). The length of the CDR3 is 12 residues. The CDR3 here is CATSSGSDTQYF. The CDR3 DNA reads TGTGCCACCAGCAGCGGTTCGGATACGCAGTATTTT.

The gene calls are TRBV9 and TRBJ2-7, with TRBD1 matching over 9 bases. J lost 5 bases, V lost 4 bases, and 13 bases had no gene match. CDR3 size: 16 residues. Germline V lookup: CDR1 SGDLS, CDR2 YYNGEE. The CDR3 loop is CASSHKGWTGVNEQYF. The CDR3 DNA sequence: TGTGCCAGCAGCCATAAAGGGTGGACAGGGGTCAACGAGCAGTACTTC.

This chain connects TRBV7-6 to TRBJ2-7; D is ambiguous. The germline V and J ends were trimmed by 1 base and 0 bases, with 7 bases remaining between them. Per the germline V gene, CDR1 is SGHVS and CDR2 is FNYEAQ. This CDR3 comprises 14 residues. The CDR3: CASSLGPSSYEQYF. The CDR3 nucleotides read TGTGCCAGCAGCTTAGGCCCCAGCTCCTACGAGCAGTACTTC.

The chain employs TRBV14 and TRBJ1-6; TRBD1 aligns across 9 bases. The length of the CDR3 is 14 residues. CDR1 is SGHDN and CDR2 is FVKESK in the germline V gene. Germline trimming cut 4 bases from V and 6 bases from J; bases unmatched to any gene: 1. The CDR3, as DNA: TGTGCCAGCAGCCTGGACAGGGGTAATTCACCCCTCCACTTT. Its protein is CASSLDRGNSPLHF.

V gene TRBV5-1 combines with J gene TRBJ2-5; 7 positions agree with TRBD1. Per germline, CDR1 SGHRS and CDR2 YFSETQ. This CDR3 region has 12 residues. The V segment lost 7 bases and the J segment 4 bases; nucleotides outside the gene matches: 4. CDR3 sequence (DNA): TGCGCCAGCTCCCGGGACAGAGAGACCCAGTACTTC. It encodes CASSRDRETQYF.

The V and J genes are TRBV18 and TRBJ2-1; 10 bases line up with TRBD1. V dropped 3 bases and J dropped 7; count of bases not matched to a gene: 3. CDR3 size: 14 residues. The germline CDR1 and CDR2 sequences are KGHSH and LQKENI. In DNA, the CDR3 is TGTGCCAGCTCACCGGGACAGGGGAGTAATGAGCAGTTCTTC. This gives the protein CASSPGQGSNEQFF.

Only a few counts were recorded for this clone. The rearrangement links TRBV7-2 to TRBJ1-2, with D hard to call. The CDR3 has 15 residues. V lost 2 bases and J lost 0, with 10 bases in between. Germline V gene sequence: CDR1 SGHTA, CDR2 FQGNSA. CDR3 region: CASSLWARSNYGYTF. DNA of the CDR3: TGTGCCAGCAGCTTATGGGCTCGGTCTAACTATGGCTACACCTTC.

The chain links TRBV27 to TRBJ2-1; TRBD2 is a possible D gene (6 bases). This CDR3 contains 17 residues. Trimming stripped 0 bases from V and 0 bases from J, with 12 bases between. Germline V gene lookup returns CDR1 MNHEY and CDR2 SMNVEV (reference sequence). The CDR3 reads CASSLSIRRGSYNEQFF. CDR3 bases: TGTGCCAGCAGTTTATCTATCCGGAGGGGCTCCTACAATGAGCAGTTCTTC.

CDR3: CASSPHWREGQPQHF. CDR3 bases: TGTGCCAGCAGCCCCCATTGGAGGGAGGGTCAGCCCCAGCATTTT. This chain joins TRBV21-1 and TRBJ1-5. TRBV21-1 is a pseudogene locus. The CDR3 is 15 residues long.

The J gene is TRBJ2-3, the V gene TRBV7-2; D not resolved. The germline CDR1 and CDR2 sequences are SGHTA and FQGNSA. The ends were cut back, 2 bases at V and 0 bases at J, with 6 bases in the middle. This CDR3 region has 14 residues. In nucleotides, the CDR3 is TGTGCCAGCAGCTTAAATCCTAGCACAGATACGCAGTATTTT. It translates to CASSLNPSTDTQYF.

Sample share makes this clone medium-sized. The CDR3 nucleotides read TGTGCCATCAGTGGACAGGGGGCAGACTACGAGCAGTACTTC. Its protein product is CAISGQGADYEQYF. This chain connects TRBV10-3 to TRBJ2-7; 10 positions agree with TRBD1. CDR3 length: 14 amino acids. Trimming removed 4 bases from V and 3 bases from J; junction bases left unmatched: 3. Germline V gene sequence: CDR1 ENHRY, CDR2 SYGVKD.

The V and J genes are TRBV29-1 and TRBJ1-2; no clear D gene. The CDR3 spans 12 residues. V gave up 7 bases and J gave up 3 bases, with 12 bases separating them. Germline lookup yields CDR1 SQVTM and CDR2 ANQGSEA. The CDR3 coding sequence is TGCAGCGCTGACGGGGTCGACTATGGCTACACCTTC. Translating it yields CSADGVDYGYTF.

The rearrangement uses TRBV7-7 and TRBJ2-1; 9 bases fit TRBD1. The germline CDR1 and CDR2 sequences are SSHAT and FNYEAQ (reference sequence). V lost 5 bases and J lost 1; bases outside the gene matches: 3. The CDR3 sequence is 15 residues long. The CDR3 sequence: CASSPTGGSYNEQFF. The CDR3 DNA is TGTGCCAGCAGCCCGACAGGGGGATCCTACAATGAGCAGTTCTTC. The full variable domain, rest sourced from reference TRBV7-7 and TRBJ2-1, is GAGVSQSPRYKVTKRGQDVTLRCDPISSHATLYWYQQALGQGPEFLTYFNYEAQPDKSGLPSDRFSAERPEGSISTLTIQRTEQRDSAMYRCASSPTGGSYNEQFFGPGTRLTVL.

This chain joins TRBV2 and TRBJ1-4, with a tentative D call TRBD1 (5 bases). Germline V gene sequence: CDR1 SNHLY, CDR2 FYNNEI. The CDR3 spans 16 residues. V was trimmed by 2 bases and J by 0 bases, leaving 10 bases between them. This CDR3 reads CASSERGIATNEKLFF. DNA of the CDR3: TGTGCCAGCAGTGAACGGGGGATAGCAACTAATGAAAAACTGTTTTTT.

This sequence joins TRBV13 and TRBJ2-2, with TRBD1 as a possible D gene (6 bases). CDR1 is PRHDT, CDR2 FYEKMQ, per germline (reference sequence). CDR3 length equals 14 residues. With 5 bases removed from V and 5 bases from J, the gap between germline ends came to 12 bases. The CDR3 sequence: CASSPSRGTGELFF. The DNA of the CDR3 is TGTGCCAGCAGCCCCTCGAGGGGGACCGGGGAGCTGTTTTTT.

The chain couples TRBV6-5 to TRBJ2-7, with TRBD1 matching 9 bases. Germline V lookup: CDR1 MNHEY, CDR2 SVGAGI. V shed 2 bases and J 2 bases; nucleotides not matched to a gene: 7. The CDR3 loop spans 16 amino acids. The CDR3: CASSYANRGRPYEQYF. The CDR3 nucleotides read TGTGCCAGCAGTTACGCTAACAGGGGGCGGCCCTACGAGCAGTACTTC.

The J gene is TRBJ1-1, the V gene TRBV6-4, with unresolved D. Germline V CDR1 and CDR2: MRHNA, SNTAGT. V gave up 3 bases and J gave up 11 bases, with 13 bases separating them. CDR3 size: 12 residues. The CDR3 is CASSEPRVGAFF. The CDR3 nucleotides are TGTGCCAGCAGTGAACCGAGGGTTGGCGCTTTCTTT.

V usage is TRBV19 and J usage is TRBJ2-3; no definite D call. The CDR3 runs to 15 residues. Looked up from germline, CDR1 is LNHDA and CDR2 is SQIVND (reference sequence). The V and J ends lost 4 bases and 2 bases respectively, with 13 bases between them. CDR3 coding DNA: TGTGCCAGTAGTAACCGAGGCAGCGCCACAGATACGCAGTATTTT. Encoded protein: CASSNRGSATDTQYF.

This clone has just a few counts. The genes are TRBV19 and TRBJ2-3, with 9 nucleotides matching TRBD1. V was clipped by 3 bases and J by 3 bases; unmatched bases: 7. In germline, CDR1 is LNHDA, CDR2 SQIVND (reference sequence). The CDR3 is 16 amino acids. The CDR3 DNA sequence: TGTGCCAGTAGTATGTTTATGGGACAGGGAACAGATACGCAGTATTTT. Amino acid sequence: CASSMFMGQGTDTQYF.

The rearrangement uses TRBV5-4 and TRBJ2-3; 9 nucleotides match TRBD2. The germline V gene has CDR1 SGHNT and CDR2 YYREEE (reference sequence). Trimming cost V 3 bases and J 3 bases; bases outside gene matches: 5. This CDR3 has 15 amino acids. DNA of the CDR3: TGTGCCAGCAGCTCCCCGCTAGCGGGGACAGATACGCAGTATTTT. Translating it yields CASSSPLAGTDTQYF.